This T cell receptor beta chain was identified in a study of T cells after yellow fever vaccination. About the research overall: SMART-Seq v4 Ultra Low Input served to prepare low-cell-number fractions. Study-wide findings and caveats: The secondary response peaked faster, at day 5 versus 15, but was weaker.

About this clonotype: The antigen is undetermined.

The V gene lost 0 bases and the J gene lost 5 bases, with 14 bases spanning the gap. This CDR3 spans 16 amino acids. CDR1 SEHNR and CDR2 FQNEAQ come from the germline V gene (reference sequence). TCRdb processed the 5' RACE reads anew with MiXCR; each CDR3 protein has one entry. The data hold 400,000 to 650,000 distinct CDR3 sequences, with 21% observed a single time. This TCR came from a man aged 18-30 years who received the YFV17D yellow fever vaccine. The source material was PBMCs, sampled approximately 22 days after the first yellow fever vaccination. The chain uses TRBV7-9 and TRBJ2-1; D possibly matches TRBD1 or TRBD2 (5 bases each). The CDR3 DNA follows: TGTGCCAGCAGCTTAGCTCCGGGACGGGAAGACAATGAGCAGTTCTTC. It specifies CASSLAPGREDNEQFF.